This is a list of T cell receptor beta chains from one sample in a study of CD8+ T cells in alopecia areata. Profiled with immunoSEQ multiplex PCR; TCRdb holds only in-frame clones, not every one. This table holds 100,000 to 150,000 clones, about two fifths found once. Specimen: CD4+ T cells sorted from blood. The receptors shown here come from a human donor with alopecia areata. Both conserved end residues are part of each CDR3. Fields, in order: clone size, D gene, J gene, V gene, CDR3 DNA, CDR3 protein. A D gene is named only where the DNA matches it firmly. Clone size appears in some rows only: once, few, many, or a class for an expanded clone.

-,TRBD2,TRBJ2-1,TRBV14,TGTGCCAGCAGCAGGACTAGCGGCTCCTACAATGAGCAGTTCTTC,CASSRTSGSYNEQFF
-,-,TRBJ1-1,TRBV27,TGTGCCAGCAGTCCTGCCGTGAGGTTCGCTGAAGCTTTCTTT,CASSPAVRFAEAFF
-,TRBD1,TRBJ2-1,TRBV4-1,TGCGCCAGCAGCCCCAGGGGGCCTCCGTTCTTC,CASSPRGPPFF
-,-,TRBJ2-4,TRBV7-2,TGTGCCAGCAGCTTAGCGAACATTCAGTACTTC,CASSLANIQYF
few,-,TRBJ1-1,TRBV29-1,TGCAGCGTCTCGGGGCCGTCCGCGGGGAACACTGAAGCTTTCTTT,CSVSGPSAGNTEAFF
-,-,TRBJ2-7,TRBV2,TGTGCCAGCAGGGGGGGACTCCCCTCCTACGAGCAGTACTTC,CASRGGLPSYEQYF
-,-,TRBJ2-3,TRBV29-1,TGCAGTACTGGGGGCGACCTCACAGATACGCAGTATTTT,CSTGGDLTDTQYF
few,TRBD1,TRBJ2-7,TRBV7-9,TGTGCCAGCAGCCGGGACAGGGACGGCGAGCAGTACTTC,CASSRDRDGEQYF
few,-,TRBJ2-7,TRBV15,TGTGCCACCAGCAGAGCCGGGACGTTAGACTACGAGCAGTACTTC,CATSRAGTLDYEQYF
-,TRBD2,TRBJ2-3,TRBV4-3,TGCGCCAGCAGCCCCAAGGTACTAGCGGGAGAAGATACGCAGTATTTT,CASSPKVLAGEDTQYF
few,-,TRBJ2-3,TRBV29-1,TGCAGCGCCGATGCGGGACGAAGCACAGATACGCAGTATTTT,CSADAGRSTDTQYF
once,-,TRBJ2-5,TRBV5-1,TGCGCCAGCGGACTTGGGATCGGGACCCCTGACGGGGAGACCCAGTACTTC,CASGLGIGTPDGETQYF
-,-,TRBJ2-2,TRBV30,TGTGCCGGAACCTTGAGACAGGTTTACTTCGCGAACACCGGGGAGCTGTTTTTT,CAGTLRQVYFANTGELFF
-,-,TRBJ2-6,TRBV28,TGTGCCAGCAAGGTCGGTGGTGCCAACGTCCTGACTTTC,CASKVGGANVLTF
-,TRBD1,TRBJ1-1,TRBV29-1,TGCAGCGGGGGGACAGGAGGCACTGAAGCTTTCTTT,CSGGTGGTEAFF
-,-,TRBJ2-5,TRBV7-2,TGTGCCAGCAGCTTAGTAGGCGACCAGTACTTC,CASSLVGDQYF
-,-,TRBJ2-7,TRBV4-3,TGCGCCAGCAGCCAAGCCTTTGAGGGGCGCGGATCCTACGAGCAGTACTTC,CASSQAFEGRGSYEQYF
-,-,TRBJ1-1,TRBV29-1,TGCAGCGCTTACAGGGAGAGAGGCACTGAAGCTTTCTTT,CSAYRERGTEAFF